This entry describes one T cell receptor (beta chain). The source of the sample is a study of CD8+ T cells in alopecia areata. Treatment noted: oral pan-JAK inhibitor, 5-10 mg twice daily. TCR sequencing used cDNA made by reverse transcription of extracted RNA. Only in-frame clones appear in the TCRdb table, and some are missing; sequencing was by immunoSEQ multiplex PCR. The sample records some 180,000 clones, 40% to 65% being singletons. This receptor was taken from a human donor with alopecia areata. The sequencing used CD8+ T cells sorted from blood, collected around week 54, from a patient treated with tofacitinib.

The DNA for the CDR3 is TGTGCCTGGATAGACCACTATGGCTACACCTTC. Its translation: CAWIDHYGYTF. The chain recombines TRBV30 with TRBJ1-2; D remains unclear. This CDR3 has 11 amino acids. The V and J ends lost 4 bases and 3 bases respectively, with 6 bases between them. The germline gives CDR1 GTSNPN, CDR2 SVGIG (reference sequence).